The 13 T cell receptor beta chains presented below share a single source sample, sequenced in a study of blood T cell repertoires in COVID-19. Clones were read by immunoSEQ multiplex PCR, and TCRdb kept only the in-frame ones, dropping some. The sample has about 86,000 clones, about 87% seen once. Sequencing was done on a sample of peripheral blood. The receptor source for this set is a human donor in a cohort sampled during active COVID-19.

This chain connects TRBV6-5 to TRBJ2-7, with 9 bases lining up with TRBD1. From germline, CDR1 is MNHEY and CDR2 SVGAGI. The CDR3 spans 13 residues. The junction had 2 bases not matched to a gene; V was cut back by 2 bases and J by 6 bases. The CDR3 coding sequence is TGTGCCAGCAGTTACACAGGGGGCTTCGAGCAGTACTTC. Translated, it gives CASSYTGGFEQYF.

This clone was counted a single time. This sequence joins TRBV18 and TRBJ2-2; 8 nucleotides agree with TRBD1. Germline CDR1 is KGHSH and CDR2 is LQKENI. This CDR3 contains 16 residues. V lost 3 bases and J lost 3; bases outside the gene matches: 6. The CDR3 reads CASSPPGQVHTGELFF. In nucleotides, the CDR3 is TGTGCCAGCTCACCCCCGGGACAGGTTCACACCGGGGAGCTGTTTTTT. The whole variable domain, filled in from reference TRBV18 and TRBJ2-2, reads NAGVMQNPRHLVRRRGQEARLRCSPMKGHSHVYWYRQLPEEGLKFMVYLQKENIIDESGMPKERFSAEFPKEGPSILRIQQVVRGDSAAYFCASSPPGQVHTGELFFGEGSRLTVL.

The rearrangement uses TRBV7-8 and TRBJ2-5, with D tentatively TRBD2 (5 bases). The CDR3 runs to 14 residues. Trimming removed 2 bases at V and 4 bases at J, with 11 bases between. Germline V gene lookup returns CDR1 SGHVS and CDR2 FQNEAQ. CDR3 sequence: CASSLRGEGETQYF. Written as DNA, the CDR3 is TGTGCCAGCAGCTTAAGAGGCGAGGGAGAGACCCAGTACTTC.

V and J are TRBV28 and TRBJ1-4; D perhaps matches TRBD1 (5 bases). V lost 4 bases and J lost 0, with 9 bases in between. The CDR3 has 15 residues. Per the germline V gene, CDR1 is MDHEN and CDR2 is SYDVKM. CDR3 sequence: CASSSSTATNEKLFF. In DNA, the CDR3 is TGTGCCAGCAGTTCCTCGACAGCAACTAATGAAAAACTGTTTTTT.

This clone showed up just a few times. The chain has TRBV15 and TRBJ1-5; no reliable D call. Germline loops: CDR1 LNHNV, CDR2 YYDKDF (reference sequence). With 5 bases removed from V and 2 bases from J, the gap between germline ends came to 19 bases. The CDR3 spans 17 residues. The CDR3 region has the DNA TGTGCCACCAGCGCCCATCTGGCAGGAGGAGGCAATCAGCCCCAGCATTTT. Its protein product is CATSAHLAGGGNQPQHF.

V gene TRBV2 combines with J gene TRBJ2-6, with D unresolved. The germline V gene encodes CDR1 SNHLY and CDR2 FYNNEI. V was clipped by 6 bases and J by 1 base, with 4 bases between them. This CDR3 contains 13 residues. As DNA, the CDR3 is TGTGCCAGCAGCAGGTCTGGGGCCAACGTCCTGACTTTC. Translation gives CASSRSGANVLTF.

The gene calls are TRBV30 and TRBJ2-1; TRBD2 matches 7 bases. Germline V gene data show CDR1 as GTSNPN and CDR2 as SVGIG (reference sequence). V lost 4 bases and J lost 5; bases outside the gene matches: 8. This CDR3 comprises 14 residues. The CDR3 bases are TGTGCCTGGACCGGGACTACCCATGACAATGAGCAGTTCTTC. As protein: CAWTGTTHDNEQFF.

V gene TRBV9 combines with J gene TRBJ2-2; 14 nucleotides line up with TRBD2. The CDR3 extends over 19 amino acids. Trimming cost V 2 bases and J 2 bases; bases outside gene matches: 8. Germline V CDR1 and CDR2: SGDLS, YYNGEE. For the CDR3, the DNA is TGTGCCAGCAGCGTTGCCTGGACTAGCGGGAGGACCAACACCGGGGAGCTGTTTTTT. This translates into CASSVAWTSGRTNTGELFF.

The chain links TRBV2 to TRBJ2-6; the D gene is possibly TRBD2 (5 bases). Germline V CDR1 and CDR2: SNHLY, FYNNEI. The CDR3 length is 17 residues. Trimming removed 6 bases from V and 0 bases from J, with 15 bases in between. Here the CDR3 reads CASRLTNLPSGANVLTF. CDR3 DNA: TGTGCCAGCAGATTGACTAATCTCCCCTCTGGGGCCAACGTCCTGACTTTC.

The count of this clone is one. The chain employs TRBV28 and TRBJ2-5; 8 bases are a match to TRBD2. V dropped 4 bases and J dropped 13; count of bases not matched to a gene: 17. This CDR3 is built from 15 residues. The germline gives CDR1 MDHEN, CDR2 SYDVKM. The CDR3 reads CASSSPGLGSPLRYF. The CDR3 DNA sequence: TGTGCCAGCAGTTCACCGGGACTAGGATCCCCCCTGCGGTACTTC.

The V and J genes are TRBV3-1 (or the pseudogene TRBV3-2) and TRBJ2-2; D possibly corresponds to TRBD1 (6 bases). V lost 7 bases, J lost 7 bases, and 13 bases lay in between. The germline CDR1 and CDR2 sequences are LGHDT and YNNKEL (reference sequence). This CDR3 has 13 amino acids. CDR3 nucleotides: TGTGCCAGCACCACCGGGACATTCGGGGAGCTGTTTTTT. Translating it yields CASTTGTFGELFF.

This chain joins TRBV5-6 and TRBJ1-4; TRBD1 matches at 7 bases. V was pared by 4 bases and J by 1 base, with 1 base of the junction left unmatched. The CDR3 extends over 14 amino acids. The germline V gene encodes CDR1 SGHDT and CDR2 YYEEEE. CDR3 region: CASSPGGTNEKLFF. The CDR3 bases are TGTGCCAGCAGCCCAGGGGGAACTAATGAAAAACTGTTTTTT. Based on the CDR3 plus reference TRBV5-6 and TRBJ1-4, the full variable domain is DAGVTQSPTHLIKTRGQQVTLRCSPKSGHDTVSWYQQALGQGPQFIFQYYEEEERQRGNFPDRFSGHQFPNYSSELNVNALLLGDSALYLCASSPGGTNEKLFFGSGTQLSVL.

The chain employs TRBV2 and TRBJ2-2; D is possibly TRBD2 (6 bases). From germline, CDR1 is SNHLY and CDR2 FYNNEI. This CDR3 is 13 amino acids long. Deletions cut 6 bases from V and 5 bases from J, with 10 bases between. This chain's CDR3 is CASRRGGTGELFF. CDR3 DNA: TGTGCCAGCAGGCGGGGCGGAACCGGGGAGCTGTTTTTT.